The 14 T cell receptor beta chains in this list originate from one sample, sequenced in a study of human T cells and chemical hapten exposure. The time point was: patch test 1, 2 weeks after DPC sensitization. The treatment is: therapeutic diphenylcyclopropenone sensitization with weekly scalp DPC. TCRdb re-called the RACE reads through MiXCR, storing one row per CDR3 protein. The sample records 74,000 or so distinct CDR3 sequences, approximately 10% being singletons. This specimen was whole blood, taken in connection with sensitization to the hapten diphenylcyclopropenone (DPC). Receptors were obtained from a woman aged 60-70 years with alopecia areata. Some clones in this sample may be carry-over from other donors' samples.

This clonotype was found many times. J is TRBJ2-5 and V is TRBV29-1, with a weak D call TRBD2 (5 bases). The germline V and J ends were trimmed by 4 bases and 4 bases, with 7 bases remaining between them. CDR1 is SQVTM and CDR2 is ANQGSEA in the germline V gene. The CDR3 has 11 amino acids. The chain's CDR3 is CSVGEGETQYF. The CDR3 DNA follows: TGCAGCGTTGGTGAGGGAGAGACCCAGTACTTC.

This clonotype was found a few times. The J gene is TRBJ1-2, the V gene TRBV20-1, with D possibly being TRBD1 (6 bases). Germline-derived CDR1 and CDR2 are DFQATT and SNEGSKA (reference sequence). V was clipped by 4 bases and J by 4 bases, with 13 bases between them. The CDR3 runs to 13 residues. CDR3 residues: CSANREGGYGYTF. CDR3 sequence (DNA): TGCAGTGCTAACAGGGAGGGGGGCTATGGCTACACCTTC.

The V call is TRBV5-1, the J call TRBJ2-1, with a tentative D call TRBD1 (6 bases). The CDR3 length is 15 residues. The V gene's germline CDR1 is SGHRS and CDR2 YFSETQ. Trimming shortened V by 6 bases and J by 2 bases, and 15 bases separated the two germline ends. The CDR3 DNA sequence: TGCGCCAGCAAAAACGGGACACACCCCTACAATGAGCAGTTCTTC. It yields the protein CASKNGTHPYNEQFF. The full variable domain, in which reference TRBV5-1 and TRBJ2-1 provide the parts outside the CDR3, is KAGVTQTPRYLIKTRGQQVTLSCSPISGHRSVSWYQQTPGQGLQFLFEYFSETQRNKGNFPGRFSGRQFSNSRSEMNVSTLELGDSALYLCASKNGTHPYNEQFFGPGTRLTVL.

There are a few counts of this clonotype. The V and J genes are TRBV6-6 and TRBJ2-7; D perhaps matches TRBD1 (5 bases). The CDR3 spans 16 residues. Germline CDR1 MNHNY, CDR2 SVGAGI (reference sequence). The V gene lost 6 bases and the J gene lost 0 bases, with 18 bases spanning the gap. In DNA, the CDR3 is TGTGCCAGCAGCTACCCCCGACAGCCCAGCTCCTACGAGCAGTACTTC. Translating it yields CASSYPRQPSSYEQYF.

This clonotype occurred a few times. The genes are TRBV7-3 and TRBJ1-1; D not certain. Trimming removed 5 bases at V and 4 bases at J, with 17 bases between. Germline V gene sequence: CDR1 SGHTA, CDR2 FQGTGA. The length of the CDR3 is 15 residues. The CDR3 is CASSLLPTSGTEAFF. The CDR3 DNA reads TGTGCCAGCAGCCTACTCCCCACGAGCGGCACTGAAGCTTTCTTT.

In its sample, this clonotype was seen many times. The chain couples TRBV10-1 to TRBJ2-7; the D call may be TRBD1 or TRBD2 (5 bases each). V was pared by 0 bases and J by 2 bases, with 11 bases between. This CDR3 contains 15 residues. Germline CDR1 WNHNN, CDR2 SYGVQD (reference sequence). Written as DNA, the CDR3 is TGCGCCAGCAGTGAGTCGAGGGGAGTAACCTACGAGCAGTACTTC. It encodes CASSESRGVTYEQYF.

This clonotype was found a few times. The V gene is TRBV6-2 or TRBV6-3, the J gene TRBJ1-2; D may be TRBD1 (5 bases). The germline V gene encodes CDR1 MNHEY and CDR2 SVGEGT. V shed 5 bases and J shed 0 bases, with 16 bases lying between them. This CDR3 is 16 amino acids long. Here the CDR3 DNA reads TGTGCCAGCAGTCTTCCGGGACTCGCAGCTAACTATGGCTACACCTTC. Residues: CASSLPGLAANYGYTF.

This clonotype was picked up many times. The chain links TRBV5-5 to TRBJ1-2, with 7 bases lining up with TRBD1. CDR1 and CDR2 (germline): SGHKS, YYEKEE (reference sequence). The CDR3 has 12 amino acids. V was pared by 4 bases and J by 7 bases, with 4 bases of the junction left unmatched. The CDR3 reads CASSPGTAGYTF. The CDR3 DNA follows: TGTGCCAGCAGCCCCGGGACAGCTGGCTACACCTTC. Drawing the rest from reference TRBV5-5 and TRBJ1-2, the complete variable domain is DAGVTQSPTHLIKTRGQQVTLRCSPISGHKSVSWYQQVLGQGPQFIFQYYEKEERGRGNFPDRFSARQFPNYSSELNVNALLLGDSALYLCASSPGTAGYTFGSGTRLTVV.

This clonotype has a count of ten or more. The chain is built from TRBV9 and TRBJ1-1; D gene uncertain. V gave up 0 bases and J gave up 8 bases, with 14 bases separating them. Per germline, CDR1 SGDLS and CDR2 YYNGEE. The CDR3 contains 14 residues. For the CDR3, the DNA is TGTGCCAGCAGCGTAGCCCCGGACGCCGCCGAAGCTTTCTTT. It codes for CASSVAPDAAEAFF.

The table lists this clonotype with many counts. DNA for the CDR3: TGTGCCAGCAGCTTAACGGCTACCAGGATCACCGGGGAGCTGTTTTTT. Translated: CASSLTATRITGELFF. The rearrangement links TRBV7-2 to TRBJ2-2; D remains unclear. The CDR3 contains 16 residues. Germline V lookup: CDR1 SGHTA, CDR2 FQGNSA. Trimming stripped 2 bases from V and 4 bases from J, with 14 bases between. Drawing the rest from reference TRBV7-2 and TRBJ2-2, the complete variable domain is GAGVSQSPSNKVTEKGKDVELRCDPISGHTALYWYRQSLGQGLEFLIYFQGNSAPDKSGLPSDRFSAERTGGSVSTLTIQRTQQEDSAVYLCASSLTATRITGELFFGEGSRLTVL.

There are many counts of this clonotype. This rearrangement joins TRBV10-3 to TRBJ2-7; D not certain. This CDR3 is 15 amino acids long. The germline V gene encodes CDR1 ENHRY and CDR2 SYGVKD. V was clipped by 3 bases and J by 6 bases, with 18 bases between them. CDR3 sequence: CAISDGEQSSTEQYF. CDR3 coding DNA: TGTGCCATCAGTGATGGAGAACAGTCGTCTACCGAGCAGTACTTC.

CDR3 nucleotides: TGCGCCAGCAGTCAATCGATGGGTTTCGGGAGAGCCAAAAACATTCAGTACTTC. Its translation: CASSQSMGFGRAKNIQYF. V and J are TRBV23-1 and TRBJ2-4; maybe TRBD2 (6 bases). TRBV23-1 counts as an open reading frame of uncertain function. The V gene lost 0 bases and the J gene lost 0 bases, with 15 bases spanning the gap. This CDR3 contains 18 residues.

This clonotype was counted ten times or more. Here the CDR3 reads CASSLAPDPGEQFF. The CDR3 nucleotides are TGTGCCAGCAGCTTAGCTCCGGACCCGGGTGAGCAGTTCTTC. The chain uses TRBV11-2 and TRBJ2-1, with D uncertain. The V end was cut by 1 base, the J end by 9 bases, with 13 bases between. The CDR3 runs 14 residues. Germline assignment: CDR1 SGHAT and CDR2 FQNNGV.

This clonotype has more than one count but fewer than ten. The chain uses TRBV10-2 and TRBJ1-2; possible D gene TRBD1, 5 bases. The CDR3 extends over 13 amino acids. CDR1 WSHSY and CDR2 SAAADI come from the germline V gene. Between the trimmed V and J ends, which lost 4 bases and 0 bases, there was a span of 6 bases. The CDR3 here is CASSGQPNYGYTF. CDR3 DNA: TGCGCCAGCAGTGGACAGCCTAACTATGGCTACACCTTC.